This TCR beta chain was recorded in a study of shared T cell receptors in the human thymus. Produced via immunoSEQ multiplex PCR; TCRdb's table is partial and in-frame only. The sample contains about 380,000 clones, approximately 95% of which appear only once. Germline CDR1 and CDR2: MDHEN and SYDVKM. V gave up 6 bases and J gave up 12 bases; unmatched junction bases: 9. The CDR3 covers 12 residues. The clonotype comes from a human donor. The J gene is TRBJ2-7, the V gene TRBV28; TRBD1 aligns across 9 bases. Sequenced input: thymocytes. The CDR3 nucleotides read TGTGCCAGCAGATCTACAGGGGGCTCTCTGTACTTC. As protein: CASRSTGGSLYF.